This TCR beta chain was obtained from a study of PD-L1 blockade in urothelial cancer. Across the study: Male sex and bladder-origin urothelial cancer were recorded for about 85% of the roughly 30 patients. It was at 3 weeks (second dose) and 6 weeks after treatment start that blood was analyzed.

The CDR3 is 16 amino acids. Germline assignment: CDR1 MGHRA and CDR2 YSYEKL. The V end lost 4 bases, the J end lost 1 base, and 15 bases lay between the germline ends. Measured with immunoSEQ multiplex PCR; TCRdb has only the in-frame clones, and not every one. This table holds 100,000 or so clones, roughly nine tenths found once. The chain carries TRBV4-1 and TRBJ2-3, with TRBD2 as a possible D gene (6 bases). The source of this sequence is a woman of 80 years or more with urothelial cancer. The material was PBMCs, obtained around atezolizumab (anti-PD-L1) treatment. CDR3: CASSRTEGMGTDTQYF. The CDR3 DNA reads TGCGCCAGCAGCCGGACGGAGGGGATGGGCACAGATACGCAGTATTTT.